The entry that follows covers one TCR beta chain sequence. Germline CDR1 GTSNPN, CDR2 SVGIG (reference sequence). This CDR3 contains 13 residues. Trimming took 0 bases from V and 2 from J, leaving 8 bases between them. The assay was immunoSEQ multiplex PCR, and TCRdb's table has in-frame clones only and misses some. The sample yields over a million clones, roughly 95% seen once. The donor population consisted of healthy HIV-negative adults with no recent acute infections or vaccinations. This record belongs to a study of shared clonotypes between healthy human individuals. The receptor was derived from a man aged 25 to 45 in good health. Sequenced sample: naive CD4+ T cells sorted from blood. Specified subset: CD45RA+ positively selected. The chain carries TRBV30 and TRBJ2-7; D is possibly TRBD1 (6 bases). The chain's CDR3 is CAWSVQGPYEQYF. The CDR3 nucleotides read TGTGCCTGGAGTGTACAGGGCCCCTACGAGCAGTACTTC.